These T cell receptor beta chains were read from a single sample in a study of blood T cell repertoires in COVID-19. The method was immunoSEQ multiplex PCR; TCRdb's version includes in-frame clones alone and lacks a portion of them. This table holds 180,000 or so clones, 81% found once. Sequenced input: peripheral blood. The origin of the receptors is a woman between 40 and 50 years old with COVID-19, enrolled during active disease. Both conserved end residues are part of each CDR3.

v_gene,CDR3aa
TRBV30,CAWSQGSSFGTQYF
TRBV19,CATTPMDRGVPEAFF
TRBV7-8,CASSPRDRANNEQFF
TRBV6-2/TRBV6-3,CASSTHSIVDNEQFF
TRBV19,CASSTLSSSYEQYF
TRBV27,CASSLGAAGADFFKTQYF
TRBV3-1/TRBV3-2,CASSQERSSTQYF
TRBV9,CASSVSGFSGNTIYF
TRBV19,CASSNRDRGGNEQFF
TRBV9,CASSVVGSTTGELFF
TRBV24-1,CATSEPGQGNGGYTF
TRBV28,CASRNLASSYNEQFF
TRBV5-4,CASSLEGTRGQETQYF
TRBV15,CATSTGVNTEAFF
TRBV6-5,CASSRSGSFNEQYF
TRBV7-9,CASSPEGGTNEKLFF
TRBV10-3,CAIRGQGQDNEQFF
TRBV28,CASSSGTEHESGVAKNIQYF
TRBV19,CASSPRTGRNTEAFF
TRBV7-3,CASSLTGLAGDWQFF
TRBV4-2,CASSQGQGDNSPLHF
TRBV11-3,CASSAGGGQGKQYF
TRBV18,CASSPPRRAPDTQYF
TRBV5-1,CASSSLTGGYGYTF
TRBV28,CASSLLAGGVGYTF
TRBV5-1,CASSLGILAGGGNEQFF
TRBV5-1,CASRTGTGGGGELFF
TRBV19,CASSPRRTASNQPQHF
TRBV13,CASSGGTAEAFF
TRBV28,CASSFLGQTPNTEAFF
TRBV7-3,CASSTGPVNEQFF
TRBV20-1,CSAMTPPAFF
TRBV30,CAWSLGDAYEQYF
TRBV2,CASSELTDGYTF
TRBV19,CASSLRASYNSPLHF
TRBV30,CAWSQLYQETQYF
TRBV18,CASSPIRLAGVRNTGELFF
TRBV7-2,CASSITSGSLGEQYF
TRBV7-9,CASSRNPGTEAFF
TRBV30,CAWSDHSLRGAGFYGYTF
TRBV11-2,CASSPAVGNTIYF
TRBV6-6,CASRQDSYEQYF
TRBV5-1,CASDPSGGGMNTEAFF
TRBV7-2,CASSPSTGNPTKEQYF
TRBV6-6,CASRERQQETQYF
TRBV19,CASSRAPRDGYTF